The clone carrying this T cell receptor beta chain came up many times. The entry originates in a study of response to subunit inactivated influenza vaccine. CDR3 length equals 16 residues. CDR1 SNHLY and CDR2 FYNNEI come from the germline V gene. V trimming: 3 bases; J trimming: 0 bases; junction bases outside the gene matches: 3. Via MiXCR, TCRdb re-called the RT-PCR reads, giving one row per CDR3 protein. The sample holds approximately 500,000 distinct CDR3 sequences, less than 15% seen once. The starting material was PBMCs from blood, obtained 11 to 12 days after vaccination. This clonotype originated in a man in his fifties or sixties who received an inactivated influenza vaccine. The chain has TRBV2 and TRBJ1-3, with 9 nucleotides matching TRBD1. The CDR3 loop reads CASSDGQGNSGNTIYF. The CDR3 coding sequence is TGTGCCAGCAGTGACGGACAGGGGAACTCTGGAAACACCATATATTTT.